This TCR beta chain came from a study of T cells in Graves' hyperthyroidism and ophthalmopathy. Points on this clonotype: The antigen remains undetermined.

Template material for amplifying TCR beta CDR3 regions consisted of RNA transcripts. The HTBI primer set was used in a first-round RT-PCR of the TCR CDR3. TCRdb used MiXCR to reprocess the multiplex PCR reads, holding one entry per CDR3 protein. The sample has 250,000 to 300,000 distinct CDR3 sequences, about 14% seen once; the top ten hold roughly 7.5%. CDR1 DFQATT and CDR2 SNEGSKA come from the germline V gene (reference sequence). Trimming removed 7 bases at V and 1 base at J, with 19 bases between. CDR3 length: 15 residues. Findings and limits, study-wide: For ophthalmopathy, model prediction preceded onset by a median roughly 6.2 months. In the blood, most expanded thyroid clonotypes above 0.001 appeared as well.

The authors took PBMCs from 9.5 to 10 ml fresh peripheral blood. This TCR came from a woman between 25 and 40 years old with Graves' hyperthyroidism that later progressed to Graves' ophthalmopathy. Material: blood. This rearrangement joins TRBV20-1 to TRBJ1-1; TRBD1 is a possible D gene (5 bases). The CDR3, as DNA: TGCAGTGGCCGGGGGATAGGACACCCGAACACTGAAGCTTTCTTT. Protein: CSGRGIGHPNTEAFF.